The 3 T cell receptor beta chains in this list originate from one sample, sequenced in a study of OX40 agonist ivuxolimab in advanced cancers. TCRdb keeps only in-frame clones here, not all; method: immunoSEQ multiplex PCR. The table shows just under 85,000 clones, with less than 85% occurring only once. Sequencing was performed on CD4+ or CD8+ T cells sorted from blood, taken in a trial of the OX40 agonist ivuxolimab. The receptor set was obtained from an adult with an advanced solid tumor such as melanoma, head and neck, liver or kidney cancer.

About this clone: This specimen includes other DNA sequences encoding the same CDR3. V gene TRBV7-3 combines with J gene TRBJ2-3; 7 nucleotides agree with TRBD1. The ends lost 4 bases at V and 0 bases at J; junction bases unmatched: 1. CDR1 and CDR2 from the germline V gene are SGHTA and FQGTGA. The CDR3 sequence is 14 residues long. In nucleotides, the CDR3 is TGTGCCAGCAGCTCGGGACAGAGCACAGATACGCAGTATTTT. This sequence encodes CASSSGQSTDTQYF.

This chain connects TRBV2 to TRBJ2-7; 13 bases align to TRBD2. Looked up from germline, CDR1 is SNHLY and CDR2 is FYNNEI. The ends lost 5 bases at V and 5 bases at J; junction bases unmatched: 6. This CDR3 contains 15 residues. CDR3 in amino acids: CASSRTSGGNNEQYF. CDR3 coding DNA: TGTGCCAGCAGTAGGACTAGCGGGGGTAACAACGAGCAGTACTTC. The entire variable domain, with the rest obtained from reference TRBV2 and TRBJ2-7, is as follows: EPEVTQTPSHQVTQMGQEVILRCVPISNHLYFYWYRQILGQKVEFLVSFYNNEISEKSEIFDDQFSVERPDGSNFTLKIRSTKLEDSAMYFCASSRTSGGNNEQYFGPGTRLTVT.

This chain uses TRBV30 with TRBJ2-2; weak D call: TRBD1 (6 bases). The V and J ends lost 5 bases and 5 bases respectively, with 15 bases between them. CDR1 is GTSNPN and CDR2 is SVGIG in the germline V gene (reference sequence). This CDR3 comprises 14 residues. CDR3 loop: CAWGGPRVTGELFF. CDR3 nucleotide sequence: TGTGCCTGGGGGGGCCCTCGAGTGACCGGGGAGCTGTTTTTT.